This is a list of T cell receptor beta chains from one sample in a study of low-dose radiotherapy and immunotherapy resistance in tumors. TCRdb re-called the reads through MiXCR, storing one row per CDR3 protein. This sample has more than 70,000 distinct CDR3 sequences, with 20% to 25% found just once. Sequenced material: PBMCs, taken after low-dose radiotherapy plus immunotherapy. These receptors all come from a female donor with ovarian cancer. Each CDR3 is given with its conserved first and last residue. The order of the fields is D gene, CDR3 length, J gene, V gene, clone size, CDR3 DNA, CDR3 protein. A D gene is named only where the DNA matches it firmly. A clone size is listed for some rows: how often the clone was seen (once, few, many), or a class if it is expanded.

>-|12|TRBJ1-3|TRBV20-1|few
TGCAGTGCCTCGGACTCGCGAAACACCATATATTTT
CSASDSRNTIYF
>TRBD2|13|TRBJ2-7|TRBV29-1|many
TGCAGCGTTCAAACCACGGGGGGTTACGAGCAGTACTTC
CSVQTTGGYEQYF
>TRBD2|15|TRBJ2-1|TRBV20-1|many
TGCAGTGCTGCTCTAAGACTAGCGGGAGCCGGTGAGCAGTTCTTC
CSAALRLAGAGEQFF
>TRBD1|18|TRBJ1-5|TRBV6-2/TRBV6-3|-
TGTGCCAGCAGTTCCCGGGACAGGGCTCTATATAGCAATCAGCCCCAGCATTTT
CASSSRDRALYSNQPQHF
>-|14|TRBJ2-1|TRBV15|many
TGTGCCACCAGAGTGGGGCGAGGGTTCGGTGAGCAGTTCTTC
CATRVGRGFGEQFF
>-|15|TRBJ1-1|TRBV20-1|many
TGCAGTGCTCGAATGACAGGAAGCATGAACACTGAAGCTTTCTTT
CSARMTGSMNTEAFF
>-|13|TRBJ1-5|TRBV18|-
TGTGCCAGCTCACCAGTACAGGATCAGCCCCAGCATTTT
CASSPVQDQPQHF
>TRBD1|17|TRBJ2-3|TRBV11-3|many
TGTGCCAGCAGCTTAGGGCTCAGACAGGGTTACACAGATACGCAGTATTTT
CASSLGLRQGYTDTQYF
>TRBD2|16|TRBJ2-1|TRBV18|many
TGTGCCAGCTCACAATTTCCGCGACTAGCGGACAATGAGCAGTTCTTC
CASSQFPRLADNEQFF
>-|13|TRBJ1-1|TRBV2|many
TGTGCCAGCGATTCGGCAGCGAACACTGAAGCTTTCTTT
CASDSAANTEAFF
>-|13|TRBJ1-5|TRBV20-1|many
TGCAGTGTTGGGACCTTAAGCAATCAGCCCCAGCATTTT
CSVGTLSNQPQHF
>-|11|TRBJ2-7|TRBV28|-
TGTGCCAGTGGACGGGGATACGAGCAGTACTTC
CASGRGYEQYF
>TRBD1|15|TRBJ2-1|TRBV2|many
TGTGCCAGCAGTGGGGGACAGGGGGGCTTCAATGAGCAGTTCTTC
CASSGGQGGFNEQFF
>-|16|TRBJ2-3|TRBV6-2/TRBV6-3|many
TGTGCCAGCAGCCCACGCCCCGGGTTTTTCAGAGATACGCAGTATTTT
CASSPRPGFFRDTQYF
>-|12|TRBJ2-7|TRBV6-2/TRBV6-3|many
TGTGCCAGCAGCGGACCAAATTACGAGCAGTACTTC
CASSGPNYEQYF
>-|13|TRBJ1-2|TRBV7-3|many
TGTGCCAGCAGCTTATTCGGAAACTATGGCTACACCTTC
CASSLFGNYGYTF
>-|12|TRBJ2-1|TRBV19|many
TGTGCCACCCGGGGGCCTCGGAATGAGCAGTTCTTC
CATRGPRNEQFF
>TRBD1|14|TRBJ1-6|TRBV6-2/TRBV6-3|many
TGTGCCAGCACAGGGGGGTCCTATAATTCACCCCTCCACTTT
CASTGGSYNSPLHF
>-|14|TRBJ1-5|TRBV27|-
TGTGCCAGCAGTCCCTCTGGAGGGGGTCAGCCCCAGCATTTT
CASSPSGGGQPQHF
>TRBD1|16|TRBJ1-4|TRBV7-9|many
TGTGCCAGCAGCCGCCACCGACAGGGTGCTAATGAAAAACTGTTTTTT
CASSRHRQGANEKLFF
>-|15|TRBJ2-6|TRBV28|many
TGTGCCAGCAGTTTTAGGGACTCTGGGGCCAACGTCCTGACTTTC
CASSFRDSGANVLTF
>TRBD2|16|TRBJ2-1|TRBV4-2|many
TGTGCCAGCAGCCAAGGGACAGCGGGAGGATACAATGAGCAGTTCTTC
CASSQGTAGGYNEQFF
>-|14|TRBJ2-6|TRBV20-1|many
TGCAGTGCCTACCGCGACTCTGGGGCCAACGTCCTGACTTTC
CSAYRDSGANVLTF
>-|18|TRBJ2-1|TRBV13|many
TGTGCCAGCAGCACGCTGCCCCTCCTAGCGCCCTCCTACAATGAGCAGTTCTTC
CASSTLPLLAPSYNEQFF
>-|15|TRBJ1-2|TRBV4-3|many
TGCGCCAGCAGCCAAGAGACCGGACCTAGCTATGGCTACACCTTC
CASSQETGPSYGYTF
>-|14|TRBJ2-1|TRBV6-1|many
TGTGCCAGCAGCCTGGATAGGGGTGGGGCGGTCATGTTCTTC
CASSLDRGGAVMFF
>-|17|TRBJ2-1|TRBV2|-
TGTGCCAGCAGTATAAGAACCCGACAGGAGATGGAAGGTGAGCAGTTCTTC
CASSIRTRQEMEGEQFF
>TRBD1|16|TRBJ1-4|TRBV11-3|many
TGTGCCAGCAGCTTGTCCACGGGACAGCCGAATGAAAAACTGTTTTTT
CASSLSTGQPNEKLFF
>-|12|TRBJ1-2|TRBV9|once
TGTGCCAGCAGCGTAGATCAGTATGGCTACACCTTC
CASSVDQYGYTF
>TRBD2|15|TRBJ2-7|TRBV20-1|-
TGCAGTGCTAGGGATCCGATAGCGGGAGCGTACGAGCAGTACTTC
CSARDPIAGAYEQYF
>-|13|TRBJ1-4|TRBV7-6|many
TGTGCCAGCAGTTCGGGCCCCTATGAAAAACTGTTTTTT
CASSSGPYEKLFF
>-|13|TRBJ2-3|TRBV25-1|-
TGTGCCAGCATTGTTCTCTACACAGATACGCAGTATTTT
CASIVLYTDTQYF
>-|15|TRBJ1-2|TRBV24-1|many
TGTGCCACCAGTGACTCCAGGGTCGTGAACTATGGCTACACCTTC
CATSDSRVVNYGYTF
>-|15|TRBJ1-1|TRBV7-9|many
TGTGCCAGCAGCCCCCCGGGCGGGGGAAACACTGAAGCTTTCTTT
CASSPPGGGNTEAFF
>-|14|TRBJ1-1|TRBV5-1|-
TGCGCCAGCAGCTTGGGGGGCGAAGGCACTGAAGCTTTCTTT
CASSLGGEGTEAFF